These 3 T cell receptor beta chains came from one sample sequenced in a study of T cells after yellow fever vaccination. TCRdb reprocessed the 5' RACE reads via MiXCR and lists one record per CDR3 protein. The sample yields over 300,000 distinct CDR3 sequences, roughly 7% seen once. The sequences come from PBMCs, collected around 45 days after the first yellow fever vaccination. These receptors all stem from a man aged 18 to 29 who received the YFV17D yellow fever vaccine.

The sample holds a few counts of this clonotype. J is TRBJ2-3 and V is TRBV20-1, with D perhaps TRBD2 (6 bases). V gave up 2 bases and J gave up 0 bases, with 12 bases separating them. CDR3 length equals 15 residues. Per germline, CDR1 DFQATT and CDR2 SNEGSKA (reference sequence). This CDR3 reads CSARPAGTSTDTQYF. The CDR3 bases are TGCAGTGCTAGACCGGCGGGGACTAGCACAGATACGCAGTATTTT.

This clonotype was counted only a few times. The chain combines TRBV12-3 or TRBV12-4 with TRBJ2-2; D call uncertain. The V and J ends lost 5 bases and 5 bases respectively, with 6 bases between them. CDR3 length: 12 residues. The CDR3 region is CASSRITGELFF. CDR3 bases: TGTGCCAGCAGTCGTATTACCGGGGAGCTGTTTTTT.

This clonotype was detected only a few times. The rearrangement uses TRBV5-1 and TRBJ2-1, with D possibly matching TRBD2 (5 bases). Germline V gene sequence: CDR1 SGHRS, CDR2 YFSETQ. Trimming took 3 bases from V and 0 from J, leaving 7 bases between them. This CDR3 has 14 amino acids. This CDR3 reads CASSYTSSYNEQFF. CDR3 nucleotide sequence: TGCGCCAGCAGCTACACTAGCTCCTACAATGAGCAGTTCTTC.